This TCR beta chain was sequenced in a study of cytomegalovirus exposure and HLA in healthy donors. Study conclusions and caveats: High specificity and sensitivity for cytomegalovirus status were reported for the classifier.

13 Jbeta primers and 60 Vbeta primers were used for the PCR. TCRdb keeps only in-frame clones here, not all; method: immunoSEQ multiplex PCR. The sample contains approximately 150,000 clones, approximately 79% of which appear only once. Germline V CDR1 and CDR2: SEHNR, FQNEAQ (reference sequence). The CDR3 contains 15 residues. V was clipped by 3 bases and J by 3 bases; unmatched bases: 2. With regard to this clone: No antigen is known for it.

The V gene is TRBV7-9, the J gene TRBJ2-3, with 11 bases identical to TRBD1. Sequenced material: PBMCs. The TCR sequence derives from a human donor in good health. The CDR3 region has the DNA TGTGCCAGCAGCTTCTGGGACAGGGGGACAGATACGCAGTATTTT. This gives the protein CASSFWDRGTDTQYF.